One and the same sample provided the 3 T cell receptor beta chains below, sequenced in a study of cytomegalovirus exposure and HLA in healthy donors. Primers: 60 Vbeta forward and 13 Jbeta reverse. The protocol was immunoSEQ multiplex PCR, while the TCRdb copy is restricted to in-frame clones and leaves out a portion. The profile covers roughly 200,000 clones, with roughly four fifths appearing a single time and 1.6% taken by the ten largest. The sequencing input was PBMCs. Receptors originate from a middle-aged man in good health and CMV-seronegative.

DNA for the CDR3: TGTGCCAGCAGGGGGACAGTTCGGAGCTACGAGCAGTACTTC. It encodes CASRGTVRSYEQYF. The chain combines TRBV27 with TRBJ2-7; 7 nucleotides agree with TRBD1. After removal of 6 bases from V and 3 bases from J, the junction contained 8 bases not matched to a gene. This CDR3 comprises 14 residues. Germline V lookup: CDR1 MNHEY, CDR2 SMNVEV (reference sequence).

This clone was detected only a few times. The rearrangement uses TRBV6-1 and TRBJ2-3; 8 positions agree with TRBD2. Trimming removed 2 bases from V and 5 bases from J; junction bases left unmatched: 6. This CDR3 spans 15 amino acids. CDR1 and CDR2 (germline): MNHNS, SASEGT. As DNA, the CDR3 is TGTGCCAGCAGTGAAAGAGCGGGAGTTATAGATACGCAGTATTTT. Translated: CASSERAGVIDTQYF.

The chain uses TRBV9 and TRBJ2-3; a possible D gene is TRBD2 (6 bases). The CDR3 length is 16 residues. Germline CDR1 and CDR2: SGDLS and YYNGEE. The germline V and J ends were trimmed by 1 base and 0 bases, with 12 bases remaining between them. CDR3 bases: TGTGCCAGCAGCGTATTTGCGGGGACCAGCACAGATACGCAGTATTTT. Protein product: CASSVFAGTSTDTQYF. The complete variable domain, with remaining parts taken from reference TRBV9 and TRBJ2-3, reads DSGVTQTPKHLITATGQRVTLRCSPRSGDLSVYWYQQSLDQGLQFLIQYYNGEERAKGNILERFSAQQFPDLHSELNLSSLELGDSALYFCASSVFAGTSTDTQYFGPGTRLTVL.